The 3 T cell receptor beta chains listed next were all sequenced from one sample in a study of beta chain features in type 1 diabetes. Expressed TCRB transcripts got sequenced, as all isolated RNA was reverse transcribed. Sequencing was performed with immunoSEQ multiplex PCR; in TCRdb, only in-frame clones are kept and a portion is missing. Among about 370,000 clones listed, 9.6% were seen once. Overall study results and limits: A moderate, significant TCRB CDR3 shortening appeared in type 1 diabetes across four CD4+ subsets.

These receptors have no known antigen. Sequencing was carried out using central memory CD4+ T cells from blood. The origin of the receptors is a man younger than 40 with type 1 diabetes.

This clone was found a few times. The chain is built from TRBV10-3 and TRBJ1-4, with 8 nucleotides matching TRBD1. The CDR3 is made up of 14 amino acids. The ends lost 4 bases at V and 5 bases at J; junction bases unmatched: 3. Per germline, CDR1 ENHRY and CDR2 SYGVKD. CDR3 residues: CAISGQGTNEKLFF. As DNA, the CDR3 is TGTGCCATCAGTGGACAGGGGACGAATGAAAAACTGTTTTTT.

The chain links TRBV23-1 to TRBJ1-4; D is uncertain. TRBV23-1 is assigned to the ORF class and has an uncertain function. The CDR3 has 15 residues. V shed 6 bases and J shed 7 bases, with 18 bases lying between them. The chain's CDR3 is CASSQARRIGEKLFF. CDR3 coding DNA: TGCGCCAGCAGCCAAGCAAGGAGGATCGGTGAAAAACTGTTTTTT.

This chain uses TRBV4-2 with TRBJ2-7; no definite D call. The V and J ends lost 0 bases and 2 bases respectively, with 5 bases between them. CDR3 length equals 13 residues. Germline-derived CDR1 and CDR2 are LGHNA and YNFKEQ. The CDR3 nucleotides are TGTGCCAGCAGCCAAGAGAGCACCTACGAGCAGTACTTC. Its protein product is CASSQESTYEQYF.